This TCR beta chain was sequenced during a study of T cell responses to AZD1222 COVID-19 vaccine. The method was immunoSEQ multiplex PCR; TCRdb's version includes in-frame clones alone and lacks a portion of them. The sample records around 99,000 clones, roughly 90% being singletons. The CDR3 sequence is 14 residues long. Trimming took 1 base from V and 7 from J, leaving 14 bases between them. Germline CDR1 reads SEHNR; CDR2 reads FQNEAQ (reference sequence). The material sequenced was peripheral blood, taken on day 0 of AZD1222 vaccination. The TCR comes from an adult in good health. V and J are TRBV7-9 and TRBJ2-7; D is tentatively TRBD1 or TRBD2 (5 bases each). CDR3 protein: CASSLEGPRAEQYF. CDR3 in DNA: TGTGCCAGCAGCTTAGAGGGACCACGGGCGGAGCAGTACTTC.